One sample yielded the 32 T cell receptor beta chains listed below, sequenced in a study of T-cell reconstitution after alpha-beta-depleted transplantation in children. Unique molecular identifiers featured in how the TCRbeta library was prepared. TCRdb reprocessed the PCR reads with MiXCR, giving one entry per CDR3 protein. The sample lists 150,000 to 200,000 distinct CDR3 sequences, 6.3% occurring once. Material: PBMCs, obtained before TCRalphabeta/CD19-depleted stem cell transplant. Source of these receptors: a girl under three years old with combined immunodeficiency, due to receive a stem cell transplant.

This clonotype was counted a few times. DNA for the CDR3: TGTGCCAGCAGTTACCGGATAGCGGGGAGCTCCTACAATGAGCAGTTCTTC. Protein sequence: CASSYRIAGSSYNEQFF. V and J are TRBV6-5 and TRBJ2-1, with TRBD2 matching 8 bases. With 2 bases clipped from V and 0 bases from J, the junction kept 6 bases outside the gene matches. The CDR3 length is 17 residues. The germline V gene encodes CDR1 MNHEY and CDR2 SVGAGI.

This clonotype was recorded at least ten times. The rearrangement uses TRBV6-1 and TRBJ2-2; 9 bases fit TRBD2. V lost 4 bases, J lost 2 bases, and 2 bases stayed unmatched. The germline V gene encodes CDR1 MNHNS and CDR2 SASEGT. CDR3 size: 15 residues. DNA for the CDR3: TGTGCCAGCAGTGTGACTAGCGGTAACACCGGGGAGCTGTTTTTT. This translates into CASSVTSGNTGELFF.

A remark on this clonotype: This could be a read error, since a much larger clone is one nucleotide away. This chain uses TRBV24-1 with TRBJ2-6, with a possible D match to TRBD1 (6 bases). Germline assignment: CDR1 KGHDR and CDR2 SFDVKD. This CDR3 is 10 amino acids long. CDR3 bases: TGTGCCGCAGGGGCCAACGTCCCGACTTTC. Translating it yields CAAGANVPTF.

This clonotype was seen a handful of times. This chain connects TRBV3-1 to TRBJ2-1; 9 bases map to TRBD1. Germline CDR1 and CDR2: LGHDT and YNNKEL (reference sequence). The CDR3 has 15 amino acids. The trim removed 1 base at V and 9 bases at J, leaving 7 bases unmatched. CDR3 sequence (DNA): TGTGCCAGCAGCCAAGTGACAGGGGGAGGCGGTGAGCAGTTCTTC. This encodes CASSQVTGGGGEQFF.

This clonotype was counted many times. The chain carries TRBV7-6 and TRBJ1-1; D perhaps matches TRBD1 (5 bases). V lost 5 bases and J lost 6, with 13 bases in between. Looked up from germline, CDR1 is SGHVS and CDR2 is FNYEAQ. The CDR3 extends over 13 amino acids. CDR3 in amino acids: CASSPRTRPEAFF. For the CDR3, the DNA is TGTGCCAGCAGCCCACGGACAAGGCCTGAAGCTTTCTTT.

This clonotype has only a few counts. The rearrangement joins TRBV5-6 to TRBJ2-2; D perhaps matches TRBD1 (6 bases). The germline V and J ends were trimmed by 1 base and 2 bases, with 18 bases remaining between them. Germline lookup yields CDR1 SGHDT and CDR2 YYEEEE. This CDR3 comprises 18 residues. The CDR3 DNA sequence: TGTGCCAGCAGCTTGCCAGCCTCCCGGGACACAAACACCGGGGAGCTGTTTTTT. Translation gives CASSLPASRDTNTGELFF.

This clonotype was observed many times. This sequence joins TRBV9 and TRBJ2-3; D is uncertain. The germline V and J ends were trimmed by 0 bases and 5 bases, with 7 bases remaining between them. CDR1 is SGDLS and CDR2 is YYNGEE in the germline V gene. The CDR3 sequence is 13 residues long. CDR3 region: CASSVGLGDTQYF. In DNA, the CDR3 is TGTGCCAGCAGCGTAGGTCTAGGAGATACGCAGTATTTT.

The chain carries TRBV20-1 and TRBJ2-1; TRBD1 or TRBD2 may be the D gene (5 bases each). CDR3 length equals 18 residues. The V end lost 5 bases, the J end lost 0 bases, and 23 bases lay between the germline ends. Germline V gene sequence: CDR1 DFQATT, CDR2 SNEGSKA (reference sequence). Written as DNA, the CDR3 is TGCAGTGCTGCGAGTTGGGACGGGGTTATCAGCTCCTACAATGAGCAGTTCTTC. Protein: CSAASWDGVISSYNEQFF.

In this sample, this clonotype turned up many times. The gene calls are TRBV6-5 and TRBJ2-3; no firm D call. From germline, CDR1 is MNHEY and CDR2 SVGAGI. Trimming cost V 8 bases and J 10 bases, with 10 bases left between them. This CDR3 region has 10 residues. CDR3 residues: CASGWAPQYF. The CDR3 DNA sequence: TGTGCCAGCGGGTGGGCTCCGCAGTATTTT.

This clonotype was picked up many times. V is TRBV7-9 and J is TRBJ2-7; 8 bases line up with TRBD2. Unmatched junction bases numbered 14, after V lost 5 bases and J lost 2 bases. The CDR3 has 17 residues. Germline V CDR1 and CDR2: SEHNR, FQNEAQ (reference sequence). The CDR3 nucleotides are TGTGCCAGCAGCCCTCTAGCGGGTCTTACCTATACCTACGAGCAGTACTTC. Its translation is CASSPLAGLTYTYEQYF.

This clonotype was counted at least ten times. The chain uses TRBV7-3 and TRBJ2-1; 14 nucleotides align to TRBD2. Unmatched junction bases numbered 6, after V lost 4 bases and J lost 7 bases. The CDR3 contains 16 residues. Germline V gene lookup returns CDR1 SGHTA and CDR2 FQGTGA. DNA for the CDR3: TGTGCCAGCAGCTCCGGGACTAGCGGGAGAACGAATGAGCAGTTCTTC. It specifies CASSSGTSGRTNEQFF.

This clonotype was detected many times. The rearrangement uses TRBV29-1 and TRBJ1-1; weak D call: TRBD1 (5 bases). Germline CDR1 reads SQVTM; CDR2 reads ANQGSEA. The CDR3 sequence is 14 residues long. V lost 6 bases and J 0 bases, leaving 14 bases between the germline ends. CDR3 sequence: CSVGPLEVNTEAFF. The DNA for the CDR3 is TGCAGCGTGGGACCGCTTGAAGTGAACACTGAAGCTTTCTTT.

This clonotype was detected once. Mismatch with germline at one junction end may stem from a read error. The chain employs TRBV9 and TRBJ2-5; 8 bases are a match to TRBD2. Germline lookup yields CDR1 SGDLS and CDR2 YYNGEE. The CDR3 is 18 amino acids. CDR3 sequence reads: CASRVGERSGGFQETQYF. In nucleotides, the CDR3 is TGTGCCAGCAGAGTAGGAGAGCGCAGCGGGGGCTTCCAAGAGACCCAGTACTTC.

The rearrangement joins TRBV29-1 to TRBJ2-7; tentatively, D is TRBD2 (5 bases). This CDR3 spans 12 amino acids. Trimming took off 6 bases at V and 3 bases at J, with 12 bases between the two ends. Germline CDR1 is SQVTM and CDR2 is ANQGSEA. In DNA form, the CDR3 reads TGCAGCGTCGGAAGGGAGTTCTACGAGCAGTACTTC. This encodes CSVGREFYEQYF.

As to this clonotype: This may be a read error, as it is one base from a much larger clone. CDR3 sequence reads: CSVQGDDYEQYF. The CDR3 DNA follows: TGCAGCGTTCAGGGGGACGACTACGAGCAGTACTTC. The rearrangement joins TRBV29-1 to TRBJ2-7, with 7 bases fitting TRBD1. CDR1 and CDR2 (germline): SQVTM, ANQGSEA. Germline trimming cut 5 bases from V and 3 bases from J; bases unmatched to any gene: 4. The CDR3 covers 12 residues.

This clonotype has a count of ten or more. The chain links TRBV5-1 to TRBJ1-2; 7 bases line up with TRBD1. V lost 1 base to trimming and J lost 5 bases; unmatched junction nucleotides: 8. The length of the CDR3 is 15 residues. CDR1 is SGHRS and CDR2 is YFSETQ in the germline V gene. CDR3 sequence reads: CASSLTYRGGYGYTF. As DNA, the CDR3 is TGCGCCAGCAGCTTGACGTACAGGGGTGGTTATGGCTACACCTTC.

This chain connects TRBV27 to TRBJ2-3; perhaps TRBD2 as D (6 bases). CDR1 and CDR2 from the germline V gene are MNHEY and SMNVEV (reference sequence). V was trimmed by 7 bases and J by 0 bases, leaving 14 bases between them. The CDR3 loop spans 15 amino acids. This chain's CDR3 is CASTWLAHSTDTQYF. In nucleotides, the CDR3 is TGTGCCAGCACGTGGCTAGCGCATAGCACAGATACGCAGTATTTT.

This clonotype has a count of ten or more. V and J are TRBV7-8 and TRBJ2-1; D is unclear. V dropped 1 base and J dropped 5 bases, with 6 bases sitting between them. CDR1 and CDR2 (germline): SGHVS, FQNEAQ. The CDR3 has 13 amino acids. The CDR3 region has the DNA TGTGCCAGCAGCTTAGTCTGGAACAATGAGCAGTTCTTC. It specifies CASSLVWNNEQFF. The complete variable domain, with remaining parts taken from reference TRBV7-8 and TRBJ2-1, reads GAGVSQSPRYKVAKRGQDVALRCDPISGHVSLFWYQQALGQGPEFLTYFQNEAQLDKSGLPSDRFFAERPEGSVSTLKIQRTQQEDSAVYLCASSLVWNNEQFFGPGTRLTVL.

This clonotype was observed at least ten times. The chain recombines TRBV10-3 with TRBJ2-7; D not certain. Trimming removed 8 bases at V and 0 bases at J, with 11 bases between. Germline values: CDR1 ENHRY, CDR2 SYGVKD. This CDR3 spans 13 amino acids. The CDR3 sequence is CAILESDSYEQYF. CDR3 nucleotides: TGTGCCATCTTAGAGTCAGACTCCTACGAGCAGTACTTC.

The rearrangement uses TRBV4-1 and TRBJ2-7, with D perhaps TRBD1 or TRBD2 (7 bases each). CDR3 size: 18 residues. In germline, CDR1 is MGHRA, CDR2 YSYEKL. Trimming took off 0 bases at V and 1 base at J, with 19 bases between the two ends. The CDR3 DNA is TGCGCCAGCAGCCAAGATGTGGGGGGGACAGATTTATCCTACGAGCAGTACTTC. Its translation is CASSQDVGGTDLSYEQYF.

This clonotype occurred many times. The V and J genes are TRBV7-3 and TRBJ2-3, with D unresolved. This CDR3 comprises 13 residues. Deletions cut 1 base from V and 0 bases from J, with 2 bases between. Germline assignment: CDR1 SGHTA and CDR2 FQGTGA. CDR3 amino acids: CASSLMSTDTQYF. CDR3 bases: TGTGCCAGCAGCTTAATGAGCACAGATACGCAGTATTTT.

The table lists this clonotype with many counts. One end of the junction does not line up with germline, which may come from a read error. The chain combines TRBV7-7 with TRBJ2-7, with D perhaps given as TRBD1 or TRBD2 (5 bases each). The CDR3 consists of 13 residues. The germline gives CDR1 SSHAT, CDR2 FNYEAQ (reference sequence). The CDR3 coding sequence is TGTGCTAGCAGCTATACCAGGGAGTCCGAGCAGTACTTC. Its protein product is CASSYTRESEQYF.

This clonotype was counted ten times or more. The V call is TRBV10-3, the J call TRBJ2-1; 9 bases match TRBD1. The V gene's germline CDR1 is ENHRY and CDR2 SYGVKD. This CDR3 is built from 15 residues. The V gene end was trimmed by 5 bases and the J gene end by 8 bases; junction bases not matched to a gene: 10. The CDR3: CAISQPGQGNDEQFF. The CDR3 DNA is TGTGCCATCAGTCAACCGGGACAGGGTAACGATGAGCAGTTCTTC.

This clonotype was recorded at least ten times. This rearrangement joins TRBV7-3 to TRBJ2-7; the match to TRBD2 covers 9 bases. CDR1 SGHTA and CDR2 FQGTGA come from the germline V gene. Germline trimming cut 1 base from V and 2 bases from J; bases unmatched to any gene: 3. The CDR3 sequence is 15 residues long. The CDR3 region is CASSLKAGGPYEQYF. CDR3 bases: TGTGCCAGCAGCTTAAAAGCGGGGGGTCCCTACGAGCAGTACTTC. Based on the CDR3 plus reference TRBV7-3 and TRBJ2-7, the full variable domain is GAGVSQTPSNKVTEKGKYVELRCDPISGHTALYWYRQSLGQGPEFLIYFQGTGAADDSGLPNDRFFAVRPEGSVSTLKIQRTERGDSAVYLCASSLKAGGPYEQYFGPGTRLTVT.

CDR3 amino acids: CATPGTRWGQPQHF. Written as DNA, the CDR3 is TGTGCCACCCCCGGGACCCGTTGGGGCCAGCCCCAGCATTTT. The genes are TRBV7-3 and TRBJ1-5; possible D gene TRBD1, 5 bases. The CDR3 is 14 amino acids. Trimming took off 10 bases at V and 7 bases at J, with 20 bases between the two ends. Germline loops: CDR1 SGHTA, CDR2 FQGTGA.

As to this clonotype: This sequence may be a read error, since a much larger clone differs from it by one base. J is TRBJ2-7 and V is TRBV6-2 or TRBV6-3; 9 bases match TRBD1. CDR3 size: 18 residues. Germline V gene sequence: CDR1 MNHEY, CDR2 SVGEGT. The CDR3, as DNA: TGTGCCAGCGGTTACGATCAGGGACAGGGACGGGTTTCCTACGAGCAGTACTTC. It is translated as CASGYDQGQGRVSYEQYF.

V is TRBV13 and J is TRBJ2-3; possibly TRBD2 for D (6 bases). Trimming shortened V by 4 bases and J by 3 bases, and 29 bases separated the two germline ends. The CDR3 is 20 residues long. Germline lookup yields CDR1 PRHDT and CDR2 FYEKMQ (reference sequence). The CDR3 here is CASSSNIRVRWDFKTDTQYF. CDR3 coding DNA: TGTGCCAGCAGCTCCAACATCCGGGTGAGATGGGACTTTAAAACAGATACGCAGTATTTT. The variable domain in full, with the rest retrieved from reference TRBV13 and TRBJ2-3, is AAGVIQSPRHLIKEKRETATLKCYPIPRHDTVYWYQQGPGQDPQFLISFYEKMQSDKGSIPDRFSAQQFSDYHSELNMSSLELGDSALYFCASSSNIRVRWDFKTDTQYFGPGTRLTVL.

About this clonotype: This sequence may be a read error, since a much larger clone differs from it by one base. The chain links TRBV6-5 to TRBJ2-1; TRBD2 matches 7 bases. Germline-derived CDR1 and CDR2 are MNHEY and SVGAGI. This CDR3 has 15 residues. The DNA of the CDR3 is TGTGTCAGCAGTTACTTGGCGGGGGACGGAAATGAGCAGTTCTTC. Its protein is CVSSYLAGDGNEQFF.

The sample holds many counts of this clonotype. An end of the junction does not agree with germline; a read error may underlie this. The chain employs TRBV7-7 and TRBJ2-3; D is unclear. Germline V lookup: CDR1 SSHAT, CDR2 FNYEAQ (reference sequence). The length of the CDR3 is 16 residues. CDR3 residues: CASSLGSGTSTDTQYF. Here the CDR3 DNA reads TGTGCTAGCAGCTTAGGGTCTGGAACTAGCACAGATACGCAGTATTTT.

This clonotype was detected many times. The CDR3, as DNA: TGTGCCAGCAGTCTCGGATCTTACTATGGCTACACCTTC. Translation gives CASSLGSYYGYTF. The V and J genes are TRBV12-3 or TRBV12-4 and TRBJ1-2; no firm D call. This CDR3 spans 13 amino acids. V was clipped by 5 bases and J by 3 bases, with 10 bases between them.

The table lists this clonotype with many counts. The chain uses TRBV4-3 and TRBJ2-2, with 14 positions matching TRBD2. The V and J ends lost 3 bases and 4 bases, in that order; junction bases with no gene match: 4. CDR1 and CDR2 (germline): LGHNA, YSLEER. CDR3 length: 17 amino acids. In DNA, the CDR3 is TGCGCCAGCAGCCAGCGACTAGCGGGGGGGCCCACCGGGGAGCTGTTTTTT. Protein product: CASSQRLAGGPTGELFF.

The CDR3 reads CASSRDTQQPQHF. In nucleotides, the CDR3 is TGTGCCAGCTCACGGGACACCCAACAGCCCCAGCATTTT. This chain uses TRBV18 with TRBJ1-5; D perhaps matches TRBD1 (6 bases). The CDR3 has 13 amino acids. The ends were cut back, 4 bases at V and 7 bases at J, with 11 bases in the middle. The germline CDR1 and CDR2 sequences are KGHSH and LQKENI.